This T cell receptor beta chain was observed in a study of technical replicates of blood from a handful of donors. CDR3 length: 16 amino acids. Per germline, CDR1 GTSNPN and CDR2 SVGIG (reference sequence). The V segment lost 2 bases and the J segment 3 bases; nucleotides outside the gene matches: 4. The data were produced by immunoSEQ multiplex PCR, yet TCRdb's version contains in-frame clones alone and is incomplete. The sample has roughly 68,000 clones, around 91% seen once. This clonotype was obtained from a human donor in good health. J is TRBJ2-3 and V is TRBV30; 14 bases agree with TRBD2. Specimen: T cells isolated from PBMCs. The chain's CDR3 is CAWSSGTSGRTDTQYF. CDR3 bases: TGTGCCTGGAGTTCCGGGACTAGCGGGAGAACAGATACGCAGTATTTT. Drawing the rest from reference TRBV30 and TRBJ2-3, the complete variable domain is SQTIHQWPATLVQPVGSPLSLECTVEGTSNPNLYWYRQAAGRGLQLLFYSVGIGQISSEVPQNLSASRPQDRQFILSSKKLLLSDSGFYLCAWSSGTSGRTDTQYFGPGTRLTVL.